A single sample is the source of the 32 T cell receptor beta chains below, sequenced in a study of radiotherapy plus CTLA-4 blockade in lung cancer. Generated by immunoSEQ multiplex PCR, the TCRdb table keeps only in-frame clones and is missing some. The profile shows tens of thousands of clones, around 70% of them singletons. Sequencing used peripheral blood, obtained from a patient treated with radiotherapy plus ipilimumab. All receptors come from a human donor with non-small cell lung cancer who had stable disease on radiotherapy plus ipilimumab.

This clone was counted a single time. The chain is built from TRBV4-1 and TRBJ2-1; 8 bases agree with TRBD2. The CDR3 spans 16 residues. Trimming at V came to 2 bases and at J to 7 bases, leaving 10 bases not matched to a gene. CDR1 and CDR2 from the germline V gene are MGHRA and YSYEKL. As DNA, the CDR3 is TGCGCCAGCAGCCAACCAACCGGGACTAGTCTGAATGAGCAGTTCTTC. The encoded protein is CASSQPTGTSLNEQFF.

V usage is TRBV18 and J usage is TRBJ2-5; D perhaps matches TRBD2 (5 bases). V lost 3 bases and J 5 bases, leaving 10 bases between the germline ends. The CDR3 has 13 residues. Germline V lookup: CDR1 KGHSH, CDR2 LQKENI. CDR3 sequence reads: CASSPAGGETQYF. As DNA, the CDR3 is TGTGCCAGCTCACCGGCGGGCGGGGAGACCCAGTACTTC.

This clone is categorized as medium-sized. CDR3 in DNA: TGTGCCAGCAGCTTAGCTACGGGGAACACTGAAGCTTTCTTT. Translating it yields CASSLATGNTEAFF. V and J are TRBV7-2 and TRBJ1-1; D unclear. The CDR3 has 14 amino acids. Trimming cost V 0 bases and J 1 base, with 6 bases left between them. Germline CDR1 and CDR2: SGHTA and FQGNSA.

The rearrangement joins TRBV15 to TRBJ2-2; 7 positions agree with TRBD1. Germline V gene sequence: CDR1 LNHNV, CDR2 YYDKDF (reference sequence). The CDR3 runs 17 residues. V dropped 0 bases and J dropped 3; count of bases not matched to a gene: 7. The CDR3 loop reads CATSRDPRTGDTGELFF. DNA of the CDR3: TGTGCCACCAGCAGAGATCCTCGGACAGGAGACACCGGGGAGCTGTTTTTT.

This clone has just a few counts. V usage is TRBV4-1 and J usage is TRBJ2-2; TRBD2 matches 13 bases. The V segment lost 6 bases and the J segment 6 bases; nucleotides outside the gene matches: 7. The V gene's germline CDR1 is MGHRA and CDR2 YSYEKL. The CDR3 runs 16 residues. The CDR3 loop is CASRPTSGRAPGELFF. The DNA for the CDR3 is TGCGCCAGCAGGCCCACTAGCGGGAGGGCCCCCGGGGAGCTGTTTTTT.

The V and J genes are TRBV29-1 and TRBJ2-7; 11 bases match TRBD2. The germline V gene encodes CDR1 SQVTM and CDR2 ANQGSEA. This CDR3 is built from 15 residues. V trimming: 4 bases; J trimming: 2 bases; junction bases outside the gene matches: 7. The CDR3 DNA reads TGCAGCGTTGGGGGACTAGCGGCGGAAACCTACGAGCAGTACTTC. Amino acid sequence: CSVGGLAAETYEQYF.

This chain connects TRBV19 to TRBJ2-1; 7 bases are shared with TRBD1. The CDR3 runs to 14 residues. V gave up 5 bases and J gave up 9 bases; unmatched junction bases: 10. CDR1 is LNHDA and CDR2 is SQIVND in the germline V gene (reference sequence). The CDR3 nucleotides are TGTGCCAGTAGTCCCTCTGGACAGGCTCCTGAGCAGTTCTTC. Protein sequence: CASSPSGQAPEQFF.

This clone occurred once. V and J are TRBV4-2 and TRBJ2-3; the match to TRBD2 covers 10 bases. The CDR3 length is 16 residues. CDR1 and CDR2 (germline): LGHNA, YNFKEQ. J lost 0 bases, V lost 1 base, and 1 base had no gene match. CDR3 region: CASSQGTSGSTDTQYF. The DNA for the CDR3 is TGTGCCAGCAGCCAAGGGACTAGCGGAAGCACAGATACGCAGTATTTT.

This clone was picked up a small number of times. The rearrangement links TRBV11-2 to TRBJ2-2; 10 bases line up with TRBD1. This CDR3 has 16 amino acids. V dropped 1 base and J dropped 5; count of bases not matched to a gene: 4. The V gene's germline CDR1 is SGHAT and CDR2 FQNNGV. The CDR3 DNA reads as TGTGCCAGCAGCTTAGGACCGGGACAGGGGACCGGGGAGCTGTTTTTT. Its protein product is CASSLGPGQGTGELFF.

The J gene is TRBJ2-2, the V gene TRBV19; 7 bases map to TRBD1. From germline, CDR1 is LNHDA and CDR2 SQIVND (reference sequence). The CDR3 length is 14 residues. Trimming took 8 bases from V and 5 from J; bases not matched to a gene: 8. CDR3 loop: CASWIGGGTGELFF. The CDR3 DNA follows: TGTGCCAGTTGGATAGGGGGCGGTACCGGGGAGCTGTTTTTT.

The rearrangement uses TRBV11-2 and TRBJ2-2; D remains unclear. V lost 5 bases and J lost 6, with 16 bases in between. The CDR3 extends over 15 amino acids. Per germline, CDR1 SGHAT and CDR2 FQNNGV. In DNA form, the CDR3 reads TGTGCCAGCAGCCGACCGGACCGTAACGCCGGGGAGCTGTTTTTT. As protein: CASSRPDRNAGELFF.

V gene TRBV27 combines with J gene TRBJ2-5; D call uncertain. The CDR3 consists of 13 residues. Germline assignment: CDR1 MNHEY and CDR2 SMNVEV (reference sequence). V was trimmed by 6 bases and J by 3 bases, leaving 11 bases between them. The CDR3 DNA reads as TGTGCCAGCAGATACCACAGTGAAGAGACCCAGTACTTC. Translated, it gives CASRYHSEETQYF.

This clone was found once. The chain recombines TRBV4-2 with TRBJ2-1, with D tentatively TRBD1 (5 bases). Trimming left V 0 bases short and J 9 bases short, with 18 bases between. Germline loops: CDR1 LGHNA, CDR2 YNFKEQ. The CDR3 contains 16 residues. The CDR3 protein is CASSQETGNSRGEQFF. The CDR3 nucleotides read TGTGCCAGCAGCCAAGAAACCGGAAACTCTAGGGGTGAGCAGTTCTTC.

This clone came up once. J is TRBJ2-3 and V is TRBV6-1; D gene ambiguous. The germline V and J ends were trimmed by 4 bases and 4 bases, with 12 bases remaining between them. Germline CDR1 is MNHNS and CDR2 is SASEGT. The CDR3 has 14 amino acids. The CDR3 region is CASSASLTSDTQYF. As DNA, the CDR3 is TGTGCCAGCAGTGCGTCTCTGACCTCAGATACGCAGTATTTT.

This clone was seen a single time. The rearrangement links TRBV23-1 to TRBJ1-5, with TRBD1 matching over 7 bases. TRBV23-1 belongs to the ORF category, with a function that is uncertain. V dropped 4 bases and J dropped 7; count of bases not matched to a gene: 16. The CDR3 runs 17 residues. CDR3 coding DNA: TGCGCCAGCAGTCCGCCGATAGGTAATAAAGGGGGCCAGCCCCAGCATTTT. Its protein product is CASSPPIGNKGGQPQHF.

The CDR3 protein is CASSEVWREDYGYTF. The CDR3 DNA is TGTGCCAGTAGTGAAGTGTGGAGGGAGGACTATGGCTACACCTTC. The chain has TRBV19 and TRBJ1-2; D uncertain. Germline CDR1 LNHDA, CDR2 SQIVND (reference sequence). The ends were cut back, 5 bases at V and 3 bases at J, with 16 bases in the middle. The CDR3 has 15 amino acids. Full variable domain (rest looked up from reference TRBV19 and TRBJ1-2): DGGITQSPKYLFRKEGQNVTLSCEQNLNHDAMYWYRQDPGQGLRLIYYSQIVNDFQKGDIAEGYSVSREKKESFPLTVTSAQKNPTAFYLCASSEVWREDYGYTFGSGTRLTVV.

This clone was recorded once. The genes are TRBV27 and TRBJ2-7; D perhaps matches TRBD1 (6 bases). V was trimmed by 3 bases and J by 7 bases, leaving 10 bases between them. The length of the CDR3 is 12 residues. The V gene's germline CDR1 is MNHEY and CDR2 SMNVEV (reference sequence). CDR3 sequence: CASSFQQGEQYF. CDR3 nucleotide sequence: TGTGCCAGCAGTTTCCAACAGGGAGAGCAGTACTTC.

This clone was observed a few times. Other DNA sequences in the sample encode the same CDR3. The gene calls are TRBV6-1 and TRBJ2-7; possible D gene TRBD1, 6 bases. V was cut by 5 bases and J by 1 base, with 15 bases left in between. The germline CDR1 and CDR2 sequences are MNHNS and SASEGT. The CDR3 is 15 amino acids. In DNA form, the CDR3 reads TGTGCCAGCAGTCCCCAACAGGGTCGGTCCTACGAGCAGTACTTC. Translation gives CASSPQQGRSYEQYF.

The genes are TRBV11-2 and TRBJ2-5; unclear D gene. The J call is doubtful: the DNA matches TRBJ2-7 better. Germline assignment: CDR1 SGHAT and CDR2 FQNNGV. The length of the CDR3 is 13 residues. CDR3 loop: CASSLGPQIEQYF. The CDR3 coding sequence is TGTGCCAGCAGCTTAGGGCCGCAAATCGAGCAGTACTTC.

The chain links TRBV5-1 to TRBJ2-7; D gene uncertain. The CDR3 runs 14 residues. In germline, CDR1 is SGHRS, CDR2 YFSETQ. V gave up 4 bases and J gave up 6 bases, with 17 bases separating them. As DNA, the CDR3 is TGCGCCAGCAGCCTCGAGACAACCGGAAGCGAGCAGTACTTC. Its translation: CASSLETTGSEQYF.

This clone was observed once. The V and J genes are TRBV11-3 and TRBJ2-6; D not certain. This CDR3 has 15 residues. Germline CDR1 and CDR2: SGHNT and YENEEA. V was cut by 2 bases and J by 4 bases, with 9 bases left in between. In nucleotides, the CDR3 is TGTGCCAGCAGCTTATGGGGTTCCGGGGCCAACGTCCTGACTTTC. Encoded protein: CASSLWGSGANVLTF.

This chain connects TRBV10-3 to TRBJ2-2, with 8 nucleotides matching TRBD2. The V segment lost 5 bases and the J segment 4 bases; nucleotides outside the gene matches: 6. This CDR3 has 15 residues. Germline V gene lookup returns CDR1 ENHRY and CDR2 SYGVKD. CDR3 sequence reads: CAISQTGGGTGELFF. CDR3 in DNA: TGTGCCATCAGTCAAACGGGAGGGGGCACCGGGGAGCTGTTTTTT.

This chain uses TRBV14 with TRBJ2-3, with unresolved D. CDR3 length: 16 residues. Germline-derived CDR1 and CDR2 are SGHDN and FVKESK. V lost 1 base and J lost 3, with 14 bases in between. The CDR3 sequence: CASSQGRNQITDTQYF. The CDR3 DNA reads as TGTGCCAGCAGCCAAGGCCGAAACCAGATTACAGATACGCAGTATTTT.

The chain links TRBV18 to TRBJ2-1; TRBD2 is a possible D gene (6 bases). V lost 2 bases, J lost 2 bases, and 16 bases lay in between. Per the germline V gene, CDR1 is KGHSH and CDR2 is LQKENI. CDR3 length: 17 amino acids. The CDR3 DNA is TGTGCCAGCTCACCATTCCCAGCCGGGAGTGCCTACAATGAGCAGTTCTTC. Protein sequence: CASSPFPAGSAYNEQFF.

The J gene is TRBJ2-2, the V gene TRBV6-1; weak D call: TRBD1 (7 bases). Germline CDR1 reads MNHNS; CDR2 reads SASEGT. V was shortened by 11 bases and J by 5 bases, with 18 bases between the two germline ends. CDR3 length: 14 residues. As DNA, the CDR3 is TGTGCCTCCAGGGGGGATCCGGGGACCGGGGAGCTGTTTTTT. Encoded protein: CASRGDPGTGELFF.

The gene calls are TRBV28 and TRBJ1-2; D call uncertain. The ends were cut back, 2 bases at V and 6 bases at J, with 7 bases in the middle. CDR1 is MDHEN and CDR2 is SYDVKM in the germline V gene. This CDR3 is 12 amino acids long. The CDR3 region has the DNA TGTGCCAGCAGTTTAGGGGAGGATGGCTACACCTTC. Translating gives CASSLGEDGYTF.

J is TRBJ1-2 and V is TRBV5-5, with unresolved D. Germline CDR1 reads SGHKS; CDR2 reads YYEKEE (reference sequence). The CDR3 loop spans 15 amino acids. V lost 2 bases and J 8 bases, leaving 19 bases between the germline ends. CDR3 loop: CASSFGARTSRGYTF. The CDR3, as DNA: TGTGCCAGCAGCTTTGGCGCCCGGACCTCGCGGGGCTACACCTTC.

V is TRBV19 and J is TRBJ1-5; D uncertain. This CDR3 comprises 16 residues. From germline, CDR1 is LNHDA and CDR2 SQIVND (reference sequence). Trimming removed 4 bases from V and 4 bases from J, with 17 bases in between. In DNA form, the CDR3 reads TGTGCCAGTAGTACTTCAGTGGGTCGGGAAAATCAGCCCCAGCATTTT. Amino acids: CASSTSVGRENQPQHF.

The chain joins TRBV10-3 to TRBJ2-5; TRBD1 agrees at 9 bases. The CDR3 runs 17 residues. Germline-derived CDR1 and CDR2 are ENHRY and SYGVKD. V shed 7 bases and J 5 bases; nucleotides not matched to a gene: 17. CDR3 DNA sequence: TGTGCCATCACCGCGACCCGGGACAGGGCCACCGGGGAGACCCAGTACTTC. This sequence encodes CAITATRDRATGETQYF.

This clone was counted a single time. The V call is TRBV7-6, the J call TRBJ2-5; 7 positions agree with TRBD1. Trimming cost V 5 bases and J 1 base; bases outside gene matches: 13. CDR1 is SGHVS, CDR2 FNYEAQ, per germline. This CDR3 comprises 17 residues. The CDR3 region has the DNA TGTGCCAGCAGCCCTGGGCGCACACAGGGGATCCAAGAGACCCAGTACTTC. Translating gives CASSPGRTQGIQETQYF.

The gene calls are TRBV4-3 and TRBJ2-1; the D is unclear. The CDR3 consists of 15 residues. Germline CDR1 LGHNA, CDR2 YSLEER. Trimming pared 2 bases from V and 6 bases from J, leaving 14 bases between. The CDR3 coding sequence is TGCGCCAGCAGCCAATATGCGCGGCTCTTCAATGAGCAGTTCTTC. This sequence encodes CASSQYARLFNEQFF.

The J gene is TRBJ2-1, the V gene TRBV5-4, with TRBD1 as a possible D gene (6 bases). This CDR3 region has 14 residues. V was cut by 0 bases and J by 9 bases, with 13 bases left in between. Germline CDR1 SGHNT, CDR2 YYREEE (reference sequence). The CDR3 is CASSLDTGLGEQFF. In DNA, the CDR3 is TGTGCCAGCAGCTTGGACACAGGGTTAGGTGAGCAGTTCTTC.